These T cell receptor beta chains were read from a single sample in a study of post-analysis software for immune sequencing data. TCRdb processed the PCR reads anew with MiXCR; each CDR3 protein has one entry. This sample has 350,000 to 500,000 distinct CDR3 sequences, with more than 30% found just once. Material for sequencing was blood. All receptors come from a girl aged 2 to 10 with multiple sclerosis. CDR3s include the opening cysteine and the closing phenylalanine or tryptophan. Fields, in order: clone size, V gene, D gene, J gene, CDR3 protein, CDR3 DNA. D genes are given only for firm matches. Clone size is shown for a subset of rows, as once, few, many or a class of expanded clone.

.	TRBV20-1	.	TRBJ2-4	CSTCFDRSKNIQYF	TGCAGTACCTGTTTCGACAGGTCCAAAAACATTCAGTACTTC
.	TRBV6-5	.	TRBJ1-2	CTSSSGYNYGYTF	TGTACCAGCAGTTCGGGGTATAACTATGGCTACACCTTC
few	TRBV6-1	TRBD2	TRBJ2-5	CASSPPPQAGGLGETQYF	TGTGCCAGCAGTCCCCCCCCGCAAGCGGGGGGGCTGGGAGAGACCCAGTACTTC
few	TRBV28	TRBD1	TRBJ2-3	CASRLLTGATLTDTQYF	TGTGCCAGCAGACTCCTTACAGGGGCGACCCTCACAGATACGCAGTATTTT
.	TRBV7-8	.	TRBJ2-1	CASSSNHREQFF	TGTGCCAGCAGCTCAAACCACCGTGAGCAGTTCTTC
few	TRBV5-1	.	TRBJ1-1	CASSVHNGNTEAFF	TGCGCCAGCAGCGTACACAACGGGAACACTGAAGCTTTCTTT
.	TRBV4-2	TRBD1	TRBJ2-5	CASSQVKGRDRIQETQYF	TGTGCCAGCAGCCAAGTGAAGGGTCGGGACAGGATCCAAGAGACCCAGTACTTC
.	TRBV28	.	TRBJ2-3	CASSVRETDTQYF	TGTGCCAGCAGTGTGCGGGAAACAGATACGCAGTATTTT
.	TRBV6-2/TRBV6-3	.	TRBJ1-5	CASSYDSFRSPNQPQHF	TGTGCCAGCAGTTACGATTCGTTCCGGTCACCAAATCAGCCCCAGCATTTT
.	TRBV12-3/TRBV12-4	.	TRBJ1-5	CASSRWDSNQPQHF	TGTGCCAGCAGTCGTTGGGACAGCAATCAGCCCCAGCATTTT
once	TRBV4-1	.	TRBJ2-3	CASSQDLDTGTDTQYF	TGCGCCAGCAGCCAAGATTTGGACACAGGTACTGATACGCAGTATTTT
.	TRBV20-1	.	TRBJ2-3	CSASGGHTQYF	TGCAGTGCTAGTGGGGGGCATACGCAGTATTTT
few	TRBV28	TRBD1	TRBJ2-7	CASSPTWTGRYEQYF	TGTGCCAGCAGCCCCACTTGGACAGGGAGGTACGAGCAGTACTTC
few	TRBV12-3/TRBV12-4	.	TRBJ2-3	CASSFSGPDTQYF	TGTGCCAGCAGTTTTAGCGGCCCAGATACGCAGTATTTT
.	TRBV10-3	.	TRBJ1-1	CAISEQVSNTEAFF	TGTGCCATCAGCGAACAGGTTTCGAACACTGAAGCTTTCTTT
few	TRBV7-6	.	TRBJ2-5	CASSFRVPSEETQYF	TGTGCCAGCAGCTTTCGGGTGCCCTCCGAAGAGACCCAGTACTTC
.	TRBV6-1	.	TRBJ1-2	CASSPTLKRPRSYGYTF	TGTGCCAGCAGCCCTACACTCAAAAGACCTCGGAGCTATGGCTACACCTTC
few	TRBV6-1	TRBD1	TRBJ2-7	CASQKPGQGYEQYF	TGTGCCAGCCAAAAGCCGGGACAGGGGTACGAGCAGTACTTC